Sequencing of this T cell receptor (beta chain) was carried out in a study of patients and donors after allogeneic stem cell transplantation. TCRdb fed the RT-PCR reads into MiXCR, producing one record per CDR3 protein. The table shows some 960,000 distinct CDR3 sequences, with more than 15% occurring only once. Trimming removed 1 base at V and 6 bases at J, with 10 bases between. Germline V gene sequence: CDR1 PRHDT, CDR2 FYEKMQ (reference sequence). The CDR3 totals 14 residues. The specimen was blood, either unsorted or a sorted T cell fraction (not recorded which). This chain uses TRBV13 with TRBJ2-1; no reliable D call. The sequence was obtained from a human donor who was either an allogeneic HSCT recipient or a stem cell or donor lymphocyte infusion donor (not recorded which). It is not recorded whose cells these are; they may come from a transplant donor. As DNA, the CDR3 is TGTGCCAGCAGCTTAGATAGTTTCGGCAATGAGCAGTTCTTC. This gives the protein CASSLDSFGNEQFF.